Presented here are 17 T cell receptor beta chains from one specimen sequenced in a study of vaccination and CD4 T cells after COVID-19. These TCRs' antigens remain unknown. CD4+ T cells that had been cultured provided DNA sequenced with the Oncomine TCR Beta short-read assay. TCRdb reanalysed the PCR reads using MiXCR and keeps one entry per CDR3 protein. In the table there are approximately 20,000 distinct CDR3 sequences, around 52% of which are singletons. The treatment was: roughly nine-day PBMC culture with coronavirus spike peptide pools or control peptides (ViraFEST assay). The sequences come from CD4+ T cells from blood, cultured in vitro, collected before SARS-CoV-2 vaccination. These receptors came from a human donor who had recovered from COVID-19.

This clonotype appeared once. Mismatch with germline at one junction end may stem from a read error. The genes are TRBV5-4 and TRBJ1-2; 7 bases map to TRBD1. The CDR3 consists of 15 residues. Per the germline V gene, CDR1 is SGHNT and CDR2 is YYREEE (reference sequence). CDR3 protein: CASNLDQGGLYGYTF. CDR3 DNA sequence: TGTGCCAGCAACTTGGATCAGGGGGGTCTCTATGGCTACACCTTC.

This clonotype was detected a few times. The genes are TRBV20-1 and TRBJ2-7, with TRBD2 identical over 9 bases. This CDR3 comprises 14 residues. Per the germline V gene, CDR1 is DFQATT and CDR2 is SNEGSKA (reference sequence). The V segment lost 6 bases and the J segment 1 base; nucleotides outside the gene matches: 7. The CDR3 sequence is CSAQTSGGSYEQYF. CDR3 in DNA: TGCAGTGCCCAGACTAGCGGAGGGTCCTACGAGCAGTACTTC.

The chain combines TRBV20-1 with TRBJ2-5; D is ambiguous. The germline V gene encodes CDR1 DFQATT and CDR2 SNEGSKA (reference sequence). V dropped 0 bases and J dropped 1 base, with 6 bases sitting between them. The CDR3 spans 13 residues. The CDR3 loop reads CSARDLIQETQYF. CDR3 bases: TGCAGTGCTAGAGATCTGATCCAAGAGACCCAGTACTTC.

V gene TRBV5-1 combines with J gene TRBJ1-2; D might be TRBD1 (5 bases). The germline V gene encodes CDR1 SGHRS and CDR2 YFSETQ. V dropped 0 bases and J dropped 4 bases, with 13 bases sitting between them. The CDR3 contains 15 residues. The CDR3 coding sequence is TGCGCCAGCAGCTTGGGGGACCGCCTTCGCTATGGCTACACCTTC. The encoded protein is CASSLGDRLRYGYTF.

The J gene is TRBJ2-2, the V gene TRBV6-2 or TRBV6-3; TRBD2 agrees at 8 bases. CDR3 length equals 16 residues. Trimming took 4 bases from V and 5 from J; bases not matched to a gene: 9. Germline V CDR1 and CDR2: MNHEY, SVGEGT. CDR3 in DNA: TGTGCCAGCAGTTCTTTCCTAAGCGGGAGAACCGGGGAGCTGTTTTTT. Its protein is CASSSFLSGRTGELFF.

The J gene is TRBJ1-5, the V gene TRBV20-1, with 7 bases identical to TRBD1. CDR3 size: 15 residues. Unmatched junction bases numbered 9, after V lost 2 bases and J lost 5 bases. Germline loops: CDR1 DFQATT, CDR2 SNEGSKA (reference sequence). The CDR3 reads CSARLPGQRHQPQHF. The CDR3 region has the DNA TGCAGTGCTAGACTACCGGGACAGAGACATCAGCCCCAGCATTTT.

The V and J genes are TRBV12-3 or TRBV12-4 and TRBJ1-6; 10 nucleotides line up with TRBD1. CDR3 length: 16 amino acids. Trimming at V came to 8 bases and at J to 1 base, leaving 5 bases not matched to a gene. CDR3: CASGGQGRSYNSPLHF. CDR3 coding DNA: TGTGCCAGCGGGGGACAGGGGAGATCCTATAATTCACCCCTCCACTTT.

The rearrangement uses TRBV7-2 and TRBJ2-5; D remains ambiguous. From germline, CDR1 is SGHTA and CDR2 FQGNSA. This CDR3 is 16 amino acids long. V was pared by 3 bases and J by 5 bases, with 19 bases between. CDR3 nucleotides: TGTGCCAGCAGCTTTGGGATTGGCGACGGCGAGGAGACCCAGTACTTC. Protein product: CASSFGIGDGEETQYF.

The chain employs TRBV7-9 and TRBJ1-2; no clear D. Germline loops: CDR1 SEHNR, CDR2 FQNEAQ (reference sequence). Trimming removed 5 bases from V and 4 bases from J, with 17 bases in between. The CDR3 totals 15 residues. This CDR3 reads CASSRTGGVSYGYTF. In DNA form, the CDR3 reads TGTGCCAGCAGCCGGACCGGTGGGGTGTCCTATGGCTACACCTTC.

This sequence joins TRBV7-2 and TRBJ2-5, with D tentatively TRBD2 (6 bases). This CDR3 is 15 amino acids long. Germline lookup yields CDR1 SGHTA and CDR2 FQGNSA. V lost 1 base to trimming and J lost 1 base, with 10 bases between them. The CDR3 region is CASSLGVGGQETQYF. Written as DNA, the CDR3 is TGTGCCAGCAGCTTAGGTGTCGGGGGCCAAGAGACCCAGTACTTC.

This clonotype has only a few counts. The rearrangement links TRBV11-3 to TRBJ2-7; TRBD2 aligns across 11 bases. Germline CDR1 and CDR2: SGHNT and YENEEA. The CDR3 spans 15 residues. V trimming: 7 bases; J trimming: 0 bases; junction bases outside the gene matches: 5. The CDR3 loop reads CASTRLAGSSYEQYF. CDR3 sequence (DNA): TGTGCCAGCACCAGACTAGCGGGGAGCTCCTACGAGCAGTACTTC.

The count of this clonotype is one. The rearrangement links TRBV6-1 to TRBJ2-7; D is unclear. The germline V and J ends were trimmed by 0 bases and 5 bases, with 5 bases remaining between them. The CDR3 has 12 amino acids. Per germline, CDR1 MNHNS and CDR2 SASEGT. Here the CDR3 reads CASSEAGDEQYF. CDR3 sequence (DNA): TGTGCCAGCAGTGAAGCAGGCGACGAGCAGTACTTC.

Only a few counts were recorded for this clonotype. The rearrangement joins TRBV20-1 to TRBJ2-3, with TRBD2 identical over 10 bases. Germline trimming cut 6 bases from V and 3 bases from J; bases unmatched to any gene: 9. There are 15 residues in the CDR3. In germline, CDR1 is DFQATT, CDR2 SNEGSKA (reference sequence). The CDR3 DNA is TGCAGTGCGCGACCTAGCGGGAGAGGGACAGATACGCAGTATTTT. It is translated as CSARPSGRGTDTQYF.

This clonotype was detected only a few times. CDR3: CASSYSTASTEAFF. The DNA of the CDR3 is TGTGCCAGCAGTTATAGTACAGCGAGCACTGAAGCTTTCTTT. V is TRBV6-2 or TRBV6-3 and J is TRBJ1-1; unclear D gene. V dropped 3 bases and J dropped 4 bases, with 12 bases sitting between them. CDR3 length: 14 amino acids. CDR1 and CDR2 from the germline V gene are MNHEY and SVGEGT.

The rearrangement uses TRBV7-2 and TRBJ2-1, with 8 positions matching TRBD2. The CDR3 length is 16 residues. CDR1 SGHTA and CDR2 FQGNSA come from the germline V gene. Trimming cost V 4 bases and J 3 bases; bases outside gene matches: 8. CDR3 in amino acids: CASSSNWRGDYNEQFF. The CDR3 DNA reads as TGTGCCAGCAGCTCCAACTGGCGGGGGGACTACAATGAGCAGTTCTTC.

The CDR3 DNA reads as TGCGCCAGCAGAGCGGGACATATCAACACTGAAGCTTTCTTT. Its protein product is CASRAGHINTEAFF. This sequence joins TRBV5-1 and TRBJ1-1; D possibly corresponds to TRBD1 (6 bases). Trimming pared 5 bases from V and 2 bases from J, leaving 13 bases between. Germline loops: CDR1 SGHRS, CDR2 YFSETQ. The CDR3 contains 14 residues.

The rearrangement joins TRBV6-1 to TRBJ2-7; weak D call: TRBD2 (5 bases). The CDR3 has 11 amino acids. The V gene's germline CDR1 is MNHNS and CDR2 SASEGT. V was pared by 6 bases and J by 6 bases, with 9 bases between. CDR3 sequence reads: CASSRRREQYF. In DNA form, the CDR3 reads TGTGCCAGCAGCAGGAGGCGCGAGCAGTACTTC.